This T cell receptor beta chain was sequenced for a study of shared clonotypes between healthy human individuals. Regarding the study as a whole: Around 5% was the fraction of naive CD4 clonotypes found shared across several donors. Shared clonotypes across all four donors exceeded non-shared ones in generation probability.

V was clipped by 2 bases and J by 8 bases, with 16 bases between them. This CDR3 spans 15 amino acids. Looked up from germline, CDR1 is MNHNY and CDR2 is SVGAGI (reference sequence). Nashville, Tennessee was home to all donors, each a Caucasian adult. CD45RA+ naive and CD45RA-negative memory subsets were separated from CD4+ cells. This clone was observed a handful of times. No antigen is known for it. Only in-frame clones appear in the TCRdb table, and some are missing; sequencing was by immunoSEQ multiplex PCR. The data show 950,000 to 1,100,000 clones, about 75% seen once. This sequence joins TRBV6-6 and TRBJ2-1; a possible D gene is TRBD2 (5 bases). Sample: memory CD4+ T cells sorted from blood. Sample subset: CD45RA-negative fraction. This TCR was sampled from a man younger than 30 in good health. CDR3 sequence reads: CASSYARTQADEQFF. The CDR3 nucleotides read TGTGCCAGCAGTTACGCTAGGACTCAAGCCGATGAGCAGTTCTTC.